This paragraph reports one T cell receptor (beta chain). The sample originates from a study of patients and donors after allogeneic stem cell transplantation. One entry per CDR3 protein results from TCRdb running MiXCR on the RT-PCR reads. The sample records approximately 150,000 distinct CDR3 sequences, 30% being singletons. This CDR3 contains 14 residues. V was cut by 4 bases and J by 4 bases, with 13 bases left in between. Germline V lookup: CDR1 PRHDT, CDR2 FYEKMQ (reference sequence). The gene calls are TRBV13 and TRBJ1-2; D perhaps matches TRBD1 (6 bases). This TCR derives from a human donor who was either an allogeneic HSCT recipient or a stem cell or donor lymphocyte infusion donor (not recorded which). It is not recorded whose cells these are; they may come from a transplant donor. The sample consisted of blood, either unsorted or a sorted T cell fraction (not recorded which). As DNA, the CDR3 is TGTGCCAGCAGCTCGGGGGCAGTTGGCTATGGCTACACCTTC. Encoded protein: CASSSGAVGYGYTF.